This TCR beta chain was documented in a study of Ad26.COV2.S vaccination and SARS-CoV-2 variants. Study observations and caveats: It was reported that spike-specific CD8+ and CD4+ T cell responses were substantially broad after vaccination.

Points on this clone: Its antigen remains unknown.

Using immunoSEQ multiplex PCR, the repertoire was profiled, and TCRdb retains in-frame clones only, with some absent. The table has 440,000 or so clones, around 92% seen once. The CDR3 has 12 amino acids. The V gene's germline CDR1 is SQVTM and CDR2 ANQGSEA. V lost 7 bases and J 4 bases, leaving 13 bases between the germline ends. Noted treatment: roughly 19 received Ad26.COV2.S at low or high dose, single or two shots; 5 received placebo; per-sample allocation not given. Vaccine and placebo recipients were sampled on day 63 after the first injection. The TCR sequence derives from a person aged 18-65 years who received the Ad26.COV2.S COVID-19 vaccine or a placebo. The gene calls are TRBV29-1 and TRBJ1-1, with D possibly being TRBD1 (5 bases). The sequencing used peripheral blood, collected in a trial of Ad26.COV2.S vaccine versus placebo. Here the CDR3 DNA reads TGCAGCGCAGCGGCAGGGCGCACTGAAGCTTTCTTT. It encodes CSAAAGRTEAFF.